The 22 T cell receptor beta chains below were found in one sample sequenced in a study of blood T cell repertoires in COVID-19. Sequenced by immunoSEQ multiplex PCR; TCRdb stores in-frame clones only, minus some. The table lists roughly 150,000 clones, around 80% of them singletons. Material: peripheral blood. These receptors were taken from a woman between 45 and 60 years old with acute or convalescent COVID-19.

The V call is TRBV27, the J call TRBJ2-5; D remains ambiguous. V lost 5 bases, J lost 4 bases, and 14 bases lay in between. Germline V gene lookup returns CDR1 MNHEY and CDR2 SMNVEV (reference sequence). The CDR3 is 14 amino acids. In DNA, the CDR3 is TGTGCCAGCAGTCCTGACTTCCCCCCAGAGACCCAGTACTTC. Translating gives CASSPDFPPETQYF.

The genes are TRBV19 and TRBJ1-1; D unresolved. CDR3 length: 14 amino acids. Germline CDR1 and CDR2: LNHDA and SQIVND (reference sequence). Trimming removed 10 bases from V and 1 base from J, with 16 bases in between. DNA for the CDR3: TGTGCCACCGCTGCGCTGATCGGGAACACTGAAGCTTTCTTT. Protein product: CATAALIGNTEAFF.

The V call is TRBV28, the J call TRBJ1-1, with TRBD1 matching 7 bases. Trimming removed 7 bases from V and 4 bases from J; junction bases left unmatched: 9. CDR1 is MDHEN, CDR2 SYDVKM, per germline. The CDR3 covers 14 residues. This CDR3 is CASTPPDRATEAFF. DNA of the CDR3: TGTGCCAGCACCCCCCCAGACAGGGCCACTGAAGCTTTCTTT.

The gene calls are TRBV15 and TRBJ2-3; 7 nucleotides agree with TRBD2. Germline CDR1 and CDR2: LNHNV and YYDKDF (reference sequence). V was pared by 0 bases and J by 3 bases, with 3 bases of the junction left unmatched. CDR3 length: 15 residues. CDR3: CATSRDGGGTDTQYF. The CDR3 bases are TGTGCCACCAGCAGAGATGGGGGGGGGACAGATACGCAGTATTTT.

The chain combines TRBV5-6 with TRBJ1-6, with 7 bases lining up with TRBD1. CDR1 and CDR2 (germline): SGHDT, YYEEEE. The CDR3 totals 16 residues. V was clipped by 4 bases and J by 5 bases; unmatched bases: 9. This chain's CDR3 is CASSLYTGEDNSPLHF. CDR3 nucleotides: TGTGCCAGCAGCCTATACACAGGGGAAGATAATTCACCCCTCCACTTT.

The genes are TRBV4-3 and TRBJ1-2, with 8 bases aligning to TRBD1. Germline CDR1 reads LGHNA; CDR2 reads YSLEER. This CDR3 is built from 17 residues. Unmatched junction bases numbered 6, after V lost 0 bases and J lost 0 bases. In DNA form, the CDR3 reads TGCGCCAGCAGCCAAGACAGCAGGGGGCTTTCTAACTATGGCTACACCTTC. It yields the protein CASSQDSRGLSNYGYTF.

This clone was counted a single time. The rearrangement uses TRBV9 and TRBJ2-1; D perhaps matches TRBD2 (6 bases). The V and J ends lost 4 bases and 10 bases respectively, with 24 bases between them. The CDR3 spans 16 residues. Per the germline V gene, CDR1 is SGDLS and CDR2 is YYNGEE. The CDR3 bases are TGTGCCAGCAGCCCCAGTAAGACTAGGCGAATCGGAGAGCAGTTCTTC. Translating gives CASSPSKTRRIGEQFF.

The chain carries TRBV28 and TRBJ1-2; TRBD1 is a possible D gene (6 bases). The CDR3 extends over 13 amino acids. CDR1 and CDR2 (germline): MDHEN, SYDVKM. Trimming removed 2 bases from V and 8 bases from J, with 12 bases in between. CDR3 in amino acids: CASSLLQGLGYTF. The CDR3 DNA reads TGTGCCAGCAGTTTACTCCAGGGGCTCGGCTACACCTTC.

This clone came up a few times. This sequence joins TRBV6-5 and TRBJ2-1; no definite D call. Trimming stripped 9 bases from V and 9 bases from J, with 24 bases between. Germline V lookup: CDR1 MNHEY, CDR2 SVGAGI. CDR3 length: 15 amino acids. CDR3 DNA: TGTGCCAGTGAGAAGGCAGGCGCCACCATAAGTGAGCAGTTCTTC. As protein: CASEKAGATISEQFF.

This clone was counted once. V and J are TRBV4-3 and TRBJ1-4; TRBD1 matches 9 bases. The CDR3 length is 15 residues. The J segment lost 12 bases and the V segment lost 3 bases, leaving 11 bases of the junction unmatched. Germline loops: CDR1 LGHNA, CDR2 YSLEER. The CDR3: CASSQRGQGDEELFF. CDR3 DNA: TGCGCCAGCAGCCAGAGGGGACAGGGCGATGAGGAACTGTTTTTT.

This clone was seen just once. The J gene is TRBJ1-2, the V gene TRBV27, with TRBD1 identical over 8 bases. The CDR3 consists of 14 residues. Germline lookup yields CDR1 MNHEY and CDR2 SMNVEV (reference sequence). With 3 bases clipped from V and 4 bases from J, the junction kept 4 bases outside the gene matches. As DNA, the CDR3 is TGTGCCAGCAGTTTTCAGGGGGCGGCCTATGGCTACACCTTC. It encodes CASSFQGAAYGYTF.

The gene calls are TRBV4-3 and TRBJ2-3, with a possible D match to TRBD1 (5 bases). Trimming took off 3 bases at V and 2 bases at J, with 15 bases between the two ends. From germline, CDR1 is LGHNA and CDR2 YSLEER. The length of the CDR3 is 16 residues. The CDR3: CASSHQPQDNTDTQYF. The CDR3 DNA is TGCGCCAGCAGCCACCAGCCGCAGGACAACACAGATACGCAGTATTTT.

The chain joins TRBV7-9 to TRBJ1-2; the D gene is possibly TRBD1 (5 bases). Germline V gives CDR1 SEHNR, CDR2 FQNEAQ (reference sequence). The CDR3 contains 13 residues. Trimming removed 5 bases from V and 4 bases from J, with 11 bases in between. CDR3 in DNA: TGTGCCAGCAGCACCCAGGGAACCTATGGCTACACCTTC. Translation gives CASSTQGTYGYTF.

This clone was detected a few times. The gene calls are TRBV4-3 and TRBJ1-2; perhaps TRBD1 as D (6 bases). V was trimmed by 3 bases and J by 5 bases, leaving 19 bases between them. The CDR3 has 16 residues. The germline V gene has CDR1 LGHNA and CDR2 YSLEER. The CDR3 loop is CASSHYRTAMLYGYTF. Written as DNA, the CDR3 is TGCGCCAGCAGCCACTACAGGACAGCGATGCTATATGGCTACACCTTC.

This clone has a count of ten or more. J is TRBJ1-1 and V is TRBV25-1, with D maybe TRBD1 (6 bases). V shed 1 base and J shed 1 base, with 10 bases lying between them. Germline values: CDR1 MGHDK, CDR2 SYGVNS. The CDR3 totals 15 residues. CDR3 protein: CASSESLTGNTEAFF. CDR3 coding DNA: TGTGCCAGCAGTGAATCCCTGACAGGGAACACTGAAGCTTTCTTT. Combining the CDR3 with reference TRBV25-1 and TRBJ1-1 gives the whole variable domain EADIYQTPRYLVIGTGKKITLECSQTMGHDKMYWYQQDPGMELHLIHYSYGVNSTEKGDLSSESTVSRIRTEHFPLTLESARPSHTSQYLCASSESLTGNTEAFFGQGTRLTVV.

The chain recombines TRBV7-8 with TRBJ2-7, with D unresolved. The CDR3 consists of 13 residues. Between the trimmed V and J ends, which lost 3 bases and 0 bases, there was a span of 6 bases. Looked up from germline, CDR1 is SGHVS and CDR2 is FQNEAQ. The CDR3 here is CASSFDISYEQYF. The CDR3 DNA is TGTGCCAGCAGCTTCGACATCTCCTACGAGCAGTACTTC.

V and J are TRBV18 and TRBJ1-1; the D gene is possibly TRBD1 (5 bases). Trimming left V 6 bases short and J 4 bases short, with 12 bases between. CDR3 length: 13 residues. Per the germline V gene, CDR1 is KGHSH and CDR2 is LQKENI. CDR3: CASSGGGPTEAFF. CDR3 nucleotide sequence: TGTGCCAGCTCCGGGGGAGGGCCCACTGAAGCTTTCTTT.

The sample holds one count of this clone. The V call is TRBV6-5, the J call TRBJ1-5; possibly TRBD1 for D (5 bases). The CDR3 consists of 14 residues. The V end lost 10 bases, the J end lost 4 bases, and 17 bases lay between the germline ends. CDR1 and CDR2 from the germline V gene are MNHEY and SVGAGI. The DNA for the CDR3 is TGTGCCAATCCCCGCAGGGAGGGGAATCAGCCCCAGCATTTT. Its translation is CANPRREGNQPQHF.

The chain uses TRBV9 and TRBJ2-3; a possible D gene is TRBD1 (6 bases). V lost 2 bases to trimming and J lost 6 bases, with 10 bases between them. Germline V lookup: CDR1 SGDLS, CDR2 YYNGEE. The CDR3 has 13 residues. The CDR3 reads CASSVTGTDTQYF. Here the CDR3 DNA reads TGTGCCAGCAGCGTTACAGGGACGGATACGCAGTATTTT. Supplemented by reference TRBV9 and TRBJ2-3, the full variable domain reads DSGVTQTPKHLITATGQRVTLRCSPRSGDLSVYWYQQSLDQGLQFLIQYYNGEERAKGNILERFSAQQFPDLHSELNLSSLELGDSALYFCASSVTGTDTQYFGPGTRLTVL.

This chain joins TRBV7-2 and TRBJ2-2; 7 positions agree with TRBD1. The CDR3 extends over 15 amino acids. J gave up 3 bases and V 3 bases, and 4 bases lay outside the gene matches. Germline CDR1 and CDR2: SGHTA and FQGNSA. CDR3 sequence: CASSLTGIDTGELFF. The DNA for the CDR3 is TGTGCCAGCAGCTTGACAGGGATTGACACCGGGGAGCTGTTTTTT.

This sequence joins TRBV6-2 or TRBV6-3 and TRBJ1-1; the match to TRBD1 covers 11 bases. The junction had 3 bases not matched to a gene; V was cut back by 5 bases and J by 4 bases. The CDR3 consists of 14 residues. The germline V gene has CDR1 MNHEY and CDR2 SVGEGT. The DNA of the CDR3 is TGTGCCAGCAGTAGGGGACAGGGGGGCACTGAAGCTTTCTTT. Encoded protein: CASSRGQGGTEAFF.

The sample holds a few counts of this clone. This rearrangement joins TRBV24-1 to TRBJ2-3, with 7 bases aligning to TRBD1. CDR1 and CDR2 from the germline V gene are KGHDR and SFDVKD. The trim removed 10 bases at V and 2 bases at J, leaving 5 bases unmatched. The CDR3 extends over 13 amino acids. DNA of the CDR3: TGTGCCACGGGGACAGCCAACACAGATACGCAGTATTTT. It yields the protein CATGTANTDTQYF.